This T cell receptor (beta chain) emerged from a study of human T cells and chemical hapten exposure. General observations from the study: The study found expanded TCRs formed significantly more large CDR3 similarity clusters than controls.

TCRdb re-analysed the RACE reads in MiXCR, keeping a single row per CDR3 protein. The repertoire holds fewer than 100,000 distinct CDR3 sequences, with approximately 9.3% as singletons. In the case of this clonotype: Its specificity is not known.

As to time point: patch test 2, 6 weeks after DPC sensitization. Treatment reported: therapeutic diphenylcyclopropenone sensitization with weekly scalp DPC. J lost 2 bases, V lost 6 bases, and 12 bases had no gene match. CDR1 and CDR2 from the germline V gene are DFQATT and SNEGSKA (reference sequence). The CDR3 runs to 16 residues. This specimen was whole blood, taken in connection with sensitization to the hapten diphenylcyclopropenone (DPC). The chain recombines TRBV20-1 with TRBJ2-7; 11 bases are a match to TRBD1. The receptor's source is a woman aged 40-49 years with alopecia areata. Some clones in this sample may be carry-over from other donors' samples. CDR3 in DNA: TGCAGTGCGCCGAACAGACGGGACAGGGGGACCTACGAGCAGTACTTC. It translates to CSAPNRRDRGTYEQYF.